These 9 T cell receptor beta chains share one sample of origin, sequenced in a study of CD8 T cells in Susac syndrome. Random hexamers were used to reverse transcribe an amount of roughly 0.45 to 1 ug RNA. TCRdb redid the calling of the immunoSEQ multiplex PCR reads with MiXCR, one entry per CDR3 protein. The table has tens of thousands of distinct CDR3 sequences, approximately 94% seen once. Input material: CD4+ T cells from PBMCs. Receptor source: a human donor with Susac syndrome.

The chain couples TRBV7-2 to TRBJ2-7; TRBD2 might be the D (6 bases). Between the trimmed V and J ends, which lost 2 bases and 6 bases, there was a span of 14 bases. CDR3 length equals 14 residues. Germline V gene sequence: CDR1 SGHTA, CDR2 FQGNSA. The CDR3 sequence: CASSLFRGSGEQYF. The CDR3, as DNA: TGTGCCAGCAGCTTATTTCGGGGGAGCGGCGAGCAGTACTTC.

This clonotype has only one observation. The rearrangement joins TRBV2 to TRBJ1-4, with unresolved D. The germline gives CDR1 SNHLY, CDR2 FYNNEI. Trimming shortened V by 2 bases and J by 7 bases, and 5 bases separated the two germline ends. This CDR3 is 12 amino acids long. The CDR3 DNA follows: TGTGCCAGCAGTGAACGAGGTGAAAAACTGTTTTTT. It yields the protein CASSERGEKLFF. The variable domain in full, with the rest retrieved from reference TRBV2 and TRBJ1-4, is EPEVTQTPSHQVTQMGQEVILRCVPISNHLYFYWYRQILGQKVEFLVSFYNNEISEKSEIFDDQFSVERPDGSNFTLKIRSTKLEDSAMYFCASSERGEKLFFGSGTQLSVL.

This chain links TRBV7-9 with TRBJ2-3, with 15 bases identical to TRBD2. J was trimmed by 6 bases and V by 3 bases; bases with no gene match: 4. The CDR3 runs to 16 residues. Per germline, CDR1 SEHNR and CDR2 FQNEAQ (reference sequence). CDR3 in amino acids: CASSFGLAGGLDTQYF. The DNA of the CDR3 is TGTGCCAGCAGCTTCGGACTAGCGGGAGGGCTGGATACGCAGTATTTT.

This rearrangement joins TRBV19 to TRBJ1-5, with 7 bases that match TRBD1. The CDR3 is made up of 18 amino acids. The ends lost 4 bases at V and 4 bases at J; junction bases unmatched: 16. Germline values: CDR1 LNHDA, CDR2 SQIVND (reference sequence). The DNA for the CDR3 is TGTGCCAGTAGTACTCAGGGGGTGTCAGGACAGATAAATCAGCCCCAGCATTTT. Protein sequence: CASSTQGVSGQINQPQHF.

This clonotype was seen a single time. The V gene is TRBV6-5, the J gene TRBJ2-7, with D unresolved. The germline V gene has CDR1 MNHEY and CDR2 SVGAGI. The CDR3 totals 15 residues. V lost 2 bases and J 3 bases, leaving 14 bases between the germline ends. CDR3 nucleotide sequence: TGTGCCAGCAGTTACGGGCCCGCCAGATACTACGAGCAGTACTTC. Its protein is CASSYGPARYYEQYF.

CDR3: CASSLDRAGANVLTF. The CDR3 bases are TGTGCCAGCAGTCTCGACAGGGCCGGGGCCAACGTCCTGACTTTC. The chain is built from TRBV6-5 and TRBJ2-6; 7 bases line up with TRBD1. Trimming cost V 5 bases and J 4 bases; bases outside gene matches: 5. The CDR3 contains 15 residues. The V gene's germline CDR1 is MNHEY and CDR2 SVGAGI.

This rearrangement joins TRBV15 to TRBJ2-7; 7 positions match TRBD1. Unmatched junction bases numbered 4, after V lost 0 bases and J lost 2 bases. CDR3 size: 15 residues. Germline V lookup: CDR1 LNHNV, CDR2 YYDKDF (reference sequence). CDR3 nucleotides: TGTGCCACCAGCAGAGATGGGGGACAGACCTACGAGCAGTACTTC. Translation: CATSRDGGQTYEQYF.

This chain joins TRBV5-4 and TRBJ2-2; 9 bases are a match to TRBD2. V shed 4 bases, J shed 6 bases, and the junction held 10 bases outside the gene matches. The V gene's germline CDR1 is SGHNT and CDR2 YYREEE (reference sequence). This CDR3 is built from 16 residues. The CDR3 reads CASSALGAGGPGELFF. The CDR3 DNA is TGTGCCAGCAGCGCCCTTGGGGCGGGGGGGCCCGGGGAGCTGTTTTTT.

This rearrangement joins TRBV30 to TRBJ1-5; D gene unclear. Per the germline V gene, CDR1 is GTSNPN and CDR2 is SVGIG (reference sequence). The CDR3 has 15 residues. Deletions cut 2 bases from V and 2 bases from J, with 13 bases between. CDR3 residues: CAWSKVGRGNQPQHF. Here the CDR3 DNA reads TGTGCCTGGAGTAAAGTCGGTCGAGGCAATCAGCCCCAGCATTTT.